A selection of T cell receptor beta chains follows, all from one sample in a study of blood T cells in healthy people across ages. TCRdb reanalysed the 5' RACE reads using MiXCR and keeps one entry per CDR3 protein. The table includes 1.5 million to 2 million distinct CDR3 sequences, 35% to 50% detected once. The material sequenced was blood. All receptors derive from a human donor in good health. CDR3s include the opening cysteine and the closing phenylalanine or tryptophan. The order of the fields is V gene, J gene, D gene, clone size, CDR3 length, CDR3 DNA, CDR3 protein. D genes are given only for firm matches. Rows may omit the clone size; those that give it use once, few, many or a size class.

>TRBV5-1|TRBJ2-5|TRBD2|.|14
TGCGCCAGCAGTAGGGGACTATTTCAAGAGACCCAGTACTTC
CASSRGLFQETQYF
>TRBV7-2|TRBJ2-4|.|.|17
TGTGCCAGCAGCTTAGCAGGGTTTAACCTAGCCAAAAACATTCAGTACTTC
CASSLAGFNLAKNIQYF
>TRBV7-9|TRBJ1-1|TRBD1|.|16
TGTGCCAGCAGCACGCCCGCCGGGACAGGAAACACTGAAGTTTTCTTT
CASSTPAGTGNTEVFF
>TRBV9|TRBJ1-2|.|few|14
TGTGCCAGCAGCTTGGACTGGGATAACTATGGCTACACCTTC
CASSLDWDNYGYTF
>TRBV20-1|TRBJ1-2|.|.|14
TGCAGTGCTGACGTTGGGGGGGTTCATGATGGCTACACCTTC
CSADVGGVHDGYTF
>TRBV2|TRBJ1-2|.|.|15
TGTGCCAGCAGGGGGGGACCGGGACACAACTATGGCTACACCTTC
CASRGGPGHNYGYTF
>TRBV29-1|TRBJ2-3|TRBD2|.|15
TGCAGCGTTGATCCGCGAGCGGGGGGCACAGATACGCAGTATTTT
CSVDPRAGGTDTQYF
>TRBV7-3|TRBJ1-1|.|.|13
TGTGTCAGCAGCTCCTCATTGAGGGGGATAGCTTTCTTT
CVSSSSLRGIAFF
>TRBV27|TRBJ1-4|TRBD1|.|15
TGTGCCAGCAGTTTCCAGGGACAGGGAATGAAAAAACTGTTTTTT
CASSFQGQGMKKLFF
>TRBV20-1|TRBJ2-3|TRBD1|.|15
TGCAGTGCTAGAGATTACAGGGGAAGGACAGATACGCAGTATTTT
CSARDYRGRTDTQYF